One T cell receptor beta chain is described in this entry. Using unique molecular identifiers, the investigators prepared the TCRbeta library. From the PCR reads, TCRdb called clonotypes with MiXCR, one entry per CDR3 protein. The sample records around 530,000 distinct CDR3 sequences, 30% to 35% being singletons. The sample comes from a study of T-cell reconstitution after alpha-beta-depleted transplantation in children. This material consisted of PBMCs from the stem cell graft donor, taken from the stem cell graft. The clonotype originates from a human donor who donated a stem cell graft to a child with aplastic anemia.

The CDR3 nucleotides are TGTGCCAGCAGCTTAGAGCCAGGTCCGGCCTACAATGAGCAGTTCTTC. Translated, it gives CASSLEPGPAYNEQFF. The chain uses TRBV7-9 and TRBJ2-1; no clear D gene. Germline assignment: CDR1 SEHNR and CDR2 FQNEAQ (reference sequence). The V and J ends lost 1 base and 2 bases respectively, with 12 bases between them. CDR3 length: 16 residues.